The subject of this entry is one T cell receptor (beta chain). Assignment of participants to cohorts was predicated upon participant-reported clinical history. Recovered participants had two consecutive negative NP/OP PCR tests, healthcare professional clearance, or symptom resolution. This entry comes from a study of blood T cell repertoires in COVID-19. Clones were sequenced by immunoSEQ multiplex PCR, and TCRdb holds only the in-frame ones, with some missing. The data contain fewer than 350,000 clones, roughly 85% of them singletons. The length of the CDR3 is 14 residues. Per the germline V gene, CDR1 is SGHVS and CDR2 is FQNEAQ. Trimming removed 5 bases from V and 7 bases from J, with 14 bases in between.

This clonotype originated in a woman aged 45-65 years who had recovered from COVID-19. The V and J genes are TRBV7-8 and TRBJ1-4, with D uncertain. Sequences were obtained from PBMCs or T cells enriched from blood (not recorded which). The CDR3 region is CASSRARSLEKLFF. As DNA, the CDR3 is TGTGCCAGCAGCCGAGCTAGGAGTCTTGAAAAACTGTTTTTT.